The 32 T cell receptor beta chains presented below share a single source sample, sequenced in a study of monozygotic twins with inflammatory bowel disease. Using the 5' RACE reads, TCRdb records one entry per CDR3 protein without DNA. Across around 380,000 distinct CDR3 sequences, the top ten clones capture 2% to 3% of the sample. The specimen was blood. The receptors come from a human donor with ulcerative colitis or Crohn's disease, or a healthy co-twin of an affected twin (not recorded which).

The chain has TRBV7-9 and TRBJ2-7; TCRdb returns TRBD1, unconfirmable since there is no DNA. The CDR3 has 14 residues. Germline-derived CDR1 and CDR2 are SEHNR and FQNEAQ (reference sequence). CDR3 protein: CASSPDRVYDEQYF.

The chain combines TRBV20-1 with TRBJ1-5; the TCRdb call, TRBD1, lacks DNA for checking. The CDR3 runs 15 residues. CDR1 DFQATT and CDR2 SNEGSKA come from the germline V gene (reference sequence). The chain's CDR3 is CSARVGTGRNQPQHF.

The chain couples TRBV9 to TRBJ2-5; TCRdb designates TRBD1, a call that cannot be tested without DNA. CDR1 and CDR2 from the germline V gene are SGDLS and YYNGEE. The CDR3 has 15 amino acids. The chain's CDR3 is CASSISQGRQETQYF.

This chain's CDR3 is CSARDFTSGGFQETQYF. This sequence joins TRBV20-1 and TRBJ2-5; TCRdb picks TRBD2, but there is no DNA to check that call. The CDR3 totals 17 residues. The germline V gene encodes CDR1 DFQATT and CDR2 SNEGSKA (reference sequence).

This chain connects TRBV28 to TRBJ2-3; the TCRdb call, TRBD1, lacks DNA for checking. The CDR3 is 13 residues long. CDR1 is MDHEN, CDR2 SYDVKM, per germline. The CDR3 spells CASSPPRLSRQYF.

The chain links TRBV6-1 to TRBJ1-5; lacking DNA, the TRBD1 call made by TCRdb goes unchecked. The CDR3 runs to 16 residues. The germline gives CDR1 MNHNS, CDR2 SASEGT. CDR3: CASSRFGQESNQPQHF.

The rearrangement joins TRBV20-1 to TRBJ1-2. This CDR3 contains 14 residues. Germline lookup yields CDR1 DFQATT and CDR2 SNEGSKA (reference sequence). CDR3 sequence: CSARAQTLRYGYTF.

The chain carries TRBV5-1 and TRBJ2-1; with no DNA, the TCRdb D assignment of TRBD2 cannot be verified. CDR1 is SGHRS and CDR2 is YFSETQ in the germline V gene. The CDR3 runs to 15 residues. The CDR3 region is CASSLSGLGLNEQFF.

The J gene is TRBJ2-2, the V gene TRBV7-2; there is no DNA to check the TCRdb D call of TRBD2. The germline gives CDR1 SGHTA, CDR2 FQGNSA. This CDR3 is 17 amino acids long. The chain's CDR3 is CASSFSLAGGRTGELFF.

CDR3 sequence: CASSYGEGGTYNEQFF. V usage is TRBV6-5 and J usage is TRBJ2-1; checking the TCRdb D call of TRBD1 is not possible without DNA. This CDR3 is 16 amino acids long. The germline V gene encodes CDR1 MNHEY and CDR2 SVGAGI.

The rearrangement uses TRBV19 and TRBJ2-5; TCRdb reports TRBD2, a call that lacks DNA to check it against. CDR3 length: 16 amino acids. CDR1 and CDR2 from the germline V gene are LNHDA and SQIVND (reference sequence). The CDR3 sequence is CASSIPPASGSETQYF.

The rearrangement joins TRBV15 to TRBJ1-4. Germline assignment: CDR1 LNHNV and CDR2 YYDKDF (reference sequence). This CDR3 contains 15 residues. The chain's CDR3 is CATSRGRGHNEKLFF.

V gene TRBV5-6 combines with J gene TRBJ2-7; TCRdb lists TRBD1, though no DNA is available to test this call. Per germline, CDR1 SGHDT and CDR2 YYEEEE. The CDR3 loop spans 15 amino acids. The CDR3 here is CASSFTGTGVYEQYF.

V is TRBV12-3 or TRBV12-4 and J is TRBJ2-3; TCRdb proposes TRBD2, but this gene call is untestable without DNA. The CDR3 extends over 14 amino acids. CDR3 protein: CASSPTDSTDTQYF.

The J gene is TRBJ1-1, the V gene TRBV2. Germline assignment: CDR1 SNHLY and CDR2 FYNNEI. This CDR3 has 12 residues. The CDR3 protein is CASSARLAEAFF.

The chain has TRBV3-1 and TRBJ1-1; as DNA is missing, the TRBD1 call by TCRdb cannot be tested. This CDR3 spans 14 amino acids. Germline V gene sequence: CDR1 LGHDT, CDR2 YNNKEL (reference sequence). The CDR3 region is CASSQARDGTEAFF.

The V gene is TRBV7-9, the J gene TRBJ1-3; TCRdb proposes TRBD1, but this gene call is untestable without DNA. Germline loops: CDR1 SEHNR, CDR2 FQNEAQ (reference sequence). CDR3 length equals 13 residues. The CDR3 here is CASRPRGGNTIYF.

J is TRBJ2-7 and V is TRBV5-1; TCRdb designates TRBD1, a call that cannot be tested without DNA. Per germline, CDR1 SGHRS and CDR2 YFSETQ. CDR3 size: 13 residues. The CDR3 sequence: CASSSGQGYEQYF.

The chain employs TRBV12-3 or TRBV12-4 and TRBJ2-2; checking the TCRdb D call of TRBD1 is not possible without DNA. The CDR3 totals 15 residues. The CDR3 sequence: CASTKETGGTGELFF.

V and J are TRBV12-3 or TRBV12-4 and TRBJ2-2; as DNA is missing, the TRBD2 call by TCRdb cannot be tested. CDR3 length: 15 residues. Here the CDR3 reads CASSPRPLNTGELFF.

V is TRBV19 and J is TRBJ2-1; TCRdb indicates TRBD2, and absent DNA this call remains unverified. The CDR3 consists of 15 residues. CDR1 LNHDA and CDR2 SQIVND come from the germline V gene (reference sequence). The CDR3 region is CASSRLAGGHNEQFF.

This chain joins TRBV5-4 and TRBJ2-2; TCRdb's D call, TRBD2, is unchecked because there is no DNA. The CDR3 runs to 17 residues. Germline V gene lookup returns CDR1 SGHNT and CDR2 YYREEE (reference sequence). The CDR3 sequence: CASSVPGLAGTTGELFF.

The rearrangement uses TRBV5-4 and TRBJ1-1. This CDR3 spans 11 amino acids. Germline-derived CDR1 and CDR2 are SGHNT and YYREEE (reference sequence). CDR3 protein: CATIGNTEAFF.

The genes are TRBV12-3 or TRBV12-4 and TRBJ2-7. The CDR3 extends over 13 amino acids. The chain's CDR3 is CASSLAGQYEQYF.

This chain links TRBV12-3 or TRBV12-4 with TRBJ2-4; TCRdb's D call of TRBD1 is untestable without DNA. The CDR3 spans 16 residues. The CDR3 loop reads CASSFFTGGAKNIQYF.

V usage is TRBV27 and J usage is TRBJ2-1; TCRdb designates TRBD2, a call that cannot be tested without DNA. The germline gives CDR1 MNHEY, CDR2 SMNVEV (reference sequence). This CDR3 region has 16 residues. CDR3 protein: CASSFRRVGAQIKQFF.

The CDR3 sequence: CASSYESPGQQATGELFF. This chain uses TRBV6-5 with TRBJ2-2; TCRdb names TRBD1, which stays unverified in the absence of DNA. Germline V gene data show CDR1 as MNHEY and CDR2 as SVGAGI. The CDR3 contains 18 residues.

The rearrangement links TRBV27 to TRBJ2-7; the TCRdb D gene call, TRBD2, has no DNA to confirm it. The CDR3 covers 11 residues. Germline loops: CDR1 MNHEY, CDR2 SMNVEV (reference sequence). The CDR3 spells CASSSLREQYF.

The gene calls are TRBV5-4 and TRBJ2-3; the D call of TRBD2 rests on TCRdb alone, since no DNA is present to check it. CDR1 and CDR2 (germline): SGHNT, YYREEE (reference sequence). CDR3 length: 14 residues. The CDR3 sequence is CASSKTSVTDTQYF. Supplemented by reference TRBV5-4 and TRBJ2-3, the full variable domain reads ETGVTQSPTHLIKTRGQQVTLRCSSQSGHNTVSWYQQALGQGPQFIFQYYREEENGRGNFPPRFSGLQFPNYSSELNVNALELDDSALYLCASSKTSVTDTQYFGPGTRLTVL.

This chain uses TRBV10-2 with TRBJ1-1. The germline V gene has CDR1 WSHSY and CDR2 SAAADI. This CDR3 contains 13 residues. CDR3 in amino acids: CASMITSNTEAFF.

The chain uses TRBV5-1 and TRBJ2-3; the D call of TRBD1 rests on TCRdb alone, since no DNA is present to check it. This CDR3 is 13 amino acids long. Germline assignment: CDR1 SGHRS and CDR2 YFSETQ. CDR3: CASSRAVADTQYF.

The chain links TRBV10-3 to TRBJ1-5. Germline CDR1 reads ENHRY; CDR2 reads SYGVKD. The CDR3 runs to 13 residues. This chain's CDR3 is CAIMGRFGQPQHF.